Listed below are T cell receptor beta chains from one sample, sequenced in a study of blood T cell repertoires in COVID-19. Method: immunoSEQ multiplex PCR; TCRdb's copy keeps in-frame clones and lacks some. The sample includes some 320,000 clones, 85% of them seen just once. Sequenced sample: PBMCs or T cells enriched from blood (not recorded which). The receptors were gathered from a young woman who had been exposed to COVID-19. Each CDR3 is given with its conserved first and last residue. The D gene is left open where the match is weak. Size is stated for part of the rows, as once, few or many counts, or as a class when the clone is expanded.

d_call | j_call | clone_size | v_call | cdr3_length | cdr3_aa | cdr3_nt
- | TRBJ1-5 | - | TRBV7-2 | 14 | CASSLTPGGQPQHF | TGTGCCAGCAGCTTAACCCCGGGAGGTCAGCCCCAGCATTTT
TRBD1 | TRBJ1-3 | - | TRBV18 | 16 | CASSPDQGARGNTIYF | TGTGCCAGCTCACCAGATCAGGGGGCGCGAGGAAACACCATATATTTT
- | TRBJ2-3 | - | TRBV30 | 17 | CAWSVPKGIPLTDTQYF | TGTGCCTGGAGTGTACCGAAGGGGATCCCCCTCACAGATACGCAGTATTTT
- | TRBJ2-3 | - | TRBV10-3 | 14 | CASRGGPDTDTQYF | TGTGCCTCCAGAGGCGGGCCGGACACAGATACGCAGTATTTT
TRBD1 | TRBJ1-5 | - | TRBV6-5 | 14 | CASSTDRGGQPQHF | TGTGCCAGCAGTACCGACAGGGGAGGTCAGCCCCAGCATTTT
- | TRBJ1-3 | - | TRBV5-6 | 15 | CASSLVAVSGNTIYF | TGTGCCAGCAGCTTGGTGGCAGTCTCTGGAAACACCATATATTTT
- | TRBJ2-1 | - | TRBV11-3 | 14 | CASSLDRGNNEQFF | TGTGCCAGCAGCTTAGACAGGGGAAACAATGAGCAGTTCTTC
TRBD2 | TRBJ2-7 | - | TRBV18 | 15 | CASSPSLAGAYEQYF | TGTGCCAGCTCACCATCCCTAGCGGGGGCCTACGAGCAGTACTTC
TRBD2 | TRBJ2-7 | - | TRBV5-1 | 15 | CASSSGTSGTYEQYF | TGCGCCAGCAGTTCCGGGACTAGCGGGACCTACGAGCAGTACTTC
TRBD1 | TRBJ2-2 | - | TRBV24-1 | 14 | CAAQGQGNTGELFF | TGTGCCGCGCAAGGACAGGGAAACACCGGGGAGCTGTTTTTT
TRBD1 | TRBJ2-1 | - | TRBV12-3/TRBV12-4 | 11 | CASRTGNEQFF | TGTGCCAGCAGGACAGGGAATGAGCAGTTCTTC
TRBD1 | TRBJ1-1 | - | TRBV10-3 | 14 | CAISEQGVGTEAFF | TGTGCCATCAGTGAGCAGGGGGTCGGCACTGAAGCTTTCTTT
TRBD2 | TRBJ2-7 | - | TRBV28 | 16 | CASRSTTSGRRYEQYF | TGTGCCAGCAGATCGACAACTAGCGGACGTCGGTACGAGCAGTACTTC
- | TRBJ2-1 | - | TRBV27 | 12 | CASSPHNNEQFF | TGTGCCAGCAGTCCACACAACAATGAGCAGTTCTTC
- | TRBJ1-1 | - | TRBV6-2/TRBV6-3 | 13 | CASSMTQNTEAFF | TGTGCCAGCAGCATGACACAGAACACTGAAGCTTTCTTT
TRBD2 | TRBJ2-7 | - | TRBV11-1 | 14 | CASSSAGGPAEQYF | TGTGCCAGCAGCTCAGCGGGAGGGCCGGCAGAGCAGTACTTC
TRBD1 | TRBJ2-7 | - | TRBV4-1 | 16 | CASSQGTGTGANEQYF | TGCGCCAGCAGCCAAGGAACCGGGACAGGGGCTAACGAGCAGTACTTC
TRBD2 | TRBJ2-2 | once | TRBV19 | 16 | CASRRASGTNTGELFF | TGTGCCAGTAGAAGGGCTAGCGGGACAAACACCGGGGAGCTGTTTTTT
TRBD1 | TRBJ1-1 | - | TRBV24-1 | 13 | CATMQGANTEAFF | TGTGCCACCATGCAGGGGGCTAACACTGAAGCTTTCTTT
TRBD2 | TRBJ2-1 | - | TRBV7-9 | 18 | CASSLGTSGSRRHNEQFF | TGTGCCAGCAGCTTGGGGACTAGCGGGAGTAGAAGACACAATGAGCAGTTCTTC
- | TRBJ1-1 | - | TRBV4-1 | 14 | CASSYGQTNTEAFF | TGCGCCAGCAGCTACGGACAGACGAACACTGAAGCTTTCTTT
- | TRBJ2-2 | - | TRBV6-5 | 15 | CASSSRGEGTGELFF | TGTGCCAGCAGTTCCAGGGGAGAGGGCACCGGGGAGCTGTTTTTT
- | TRBJ1-4 | - | TRBV4-3 | 18 | CASSQDRHNRVTNEKLFF | TGCGCCAGCAGCCAAGATCGGCACAACAGGGTAACTAATGAAAAACTGTTTTTT
- | TRBJ2-3 | - | TRBV14 | 17 | CASSFEQGKASGDTQYF | TGTGCCAGCAGTTTTGAACAGGGCAAAGCTTCCGGAGATACGCAGTATTTT
TRBD2 | TRBJ2-5 | once | TRBV7-3 | 16 | CASSLFAGGSRETQYF | TGTGCCAGCAGCTTATTTGCGGGAGGGTCGCGGGAGACCCAGTACTTC
TRBD2 | TRBJ2-1 | - | TRBV3-1/TRBV3-2 | 16 | CASSHQTSGRSNEQFF | TGTGCCAGCAGCCATCAGACTAGCGGGAGAAGTAATGAGCAGTTCTTC
- | TRBJ2-7 | once | TRBV27 | 14 | CASSLSDRSYEQYF | TGTGCCAGCAGTTTATCAGACAGATCTTACGAGCAGTACTTC
- | TRBJ1-1 | - | TRBV4-3 | 17 | CASSLEAPVFMNTEAFF | TGCGCCAGCAGCCTGGAGGCGCCAGTTTTTATGAACACTGAAGCTTTCTTT
TRBD2 | TRBJ2-2 | few | TRBV2 | 15 | CASRLAGGSTGELFF | TGTGCCAGCAGGCTAGCGGGGGGAAGCACCGGGGAGCTGTTTTTT
TRBD1 | TRBJ1-2 | few | TRBV7-8 | 14 | CASSLEDRGGYYTF | TGTGCCAGCAGCTTAGAAGACAGGGGAGGATACTACACCTTC
- | TRBJ1-2 | once | TRBV6-5 | 14 | CASRGRALGRGYTF | TGTGCCAGCAGGGGCAGGGCACTTGGTCGTGGCTACACCTTC
- | TRBJ2-7 | - | TRBV7-8 | 13 | CASSLVALRGQYF | TGTGCCAGCAGCTTAGTCGCTTTGCGGGGGCAGTACTTC
- | TRBJ1-1 | - | TRBV3-1/TRBV3-2 | 17 | CASSHQEASQASPEAFF | TGTGCCAGCAGCCACCAAGAGGCGTCTCAAGCAAGTCCTGAAGCTTTCTTT
- | TRBJ2-1 | - | TRBV7-3 | 16 | CASSLLAVTSYNEQFF | TGTGCCAGCAGCTTACTGGCGGTTACCTCCTACAATGAGCAGTTCTTC
- | TRBJ1-2 | few | TRBV12-3/TRBV12-4 | 12 | CASRQLNYGYTF | TGTGCCAGCAGGCAACTAAACTATGGCTACACCTTC
- | TRBJ1-6 | - | TRBV5-6 | 15 | CASSLNGHPNSPLHF | TGTGCCAGCAGCTTGAACGGACACCCGAATTCACCCCTCCACTTT
- | TRBJ2-7 | - | TRBV1 | 16 | CTSSHHPRQGSYEQYF | TGCACCAGCAGCCATCACCCGAGACAGGGGAGCTACGAGCAGTACTTC
- | TRBJ1-6 | - | TRBV9 | 17 | CASSVATEVSYNSPLHF | TGTGCCAGCAGCGTAGCGACGGAGGTCTCCTATAATTCACCCCTCCACTTT
TRBD1 | TRBJ1-2 | few | TRBV4-1 | 14 | CASSQTTGVYGYTF | TGCGCCAGCAGCCAGACTACAGGGGTCTATGGCTACACCTTC
TRBD1 | TRBJ2-7 | - | TRBV19 | 14 | CASSTGTGAGEQYF | TGTGCCAGTAGTACAGGGACAGGGGCTGGGGAGCAGTACTTC
- | TRBJ1-1 | - | TRBV4-1 | 14 | CASSQDKWGLGAFF | TGCGCCAGCAGCCAAGATAAGTGGGGCCTCGGAGCTTTCTTT
TRBD2 | TRBJ2-5 | - | TRBV28 | 13 | CASRLAGSETQYF | TGTGCCAGCAGACTAGCGGGGTCGGAGACCCAGTACTTC
TRBD1 | TRBJ1-4 | - | TRBV19 | 15 | CASRDPGTGIEKLFF | TGTGCCAGTAGGGACCCCGGGACAGGGATTGAAAAACTGTTTTTT
TRBD1 | TRBJ1-6 | few | TRBV6-5 | 15 | CAIPSGTGRNSPLHF | TGTGCCATTCCATCCGGGACAGGCCGTAATTCACCCCTCCACTTT
- | TRBJ1-1 | - | TRBV29-1 | 11 | CSVERFTEAFF | TGCAGCGTTGAGCGATTCACTGAAGCTTTCTTT